The sequence of this T cell receptor (beta chain) was determined in a study of T cell changes during pregnancy in multiple sclerosis. Sequencing was performed with immunoSEQ multiplex PCR; in TCRdb, only in-frame clones are kept and a portion is missing. The table shows 60,000 to 70,000 clones, with over 80% occurring only once. CDR1 SGDLS and CDR2 YYNGEE come from the germline V gene. Trimming removed 0 bases at V and 6 bases at J, with 14 bases between. The CDR3 is made up of 15 amino acids. V and J are TRBV9 and TRBJ2-3, with D perhaps matching TRBD1 (6 bases). The starting material was peripheral blood, obtained in the second trimester of pregnancy. The sequence was obtained from a female donor in good health, enrolled as a control in a pregnancy study. The CDR3 loop reads CASSVESLGGDTQYF. The CDR3 DNA sequence: TGTGCCAGCAGCGTAGAGTCTCTAGGGGGTGATACGCAGTATTTT.